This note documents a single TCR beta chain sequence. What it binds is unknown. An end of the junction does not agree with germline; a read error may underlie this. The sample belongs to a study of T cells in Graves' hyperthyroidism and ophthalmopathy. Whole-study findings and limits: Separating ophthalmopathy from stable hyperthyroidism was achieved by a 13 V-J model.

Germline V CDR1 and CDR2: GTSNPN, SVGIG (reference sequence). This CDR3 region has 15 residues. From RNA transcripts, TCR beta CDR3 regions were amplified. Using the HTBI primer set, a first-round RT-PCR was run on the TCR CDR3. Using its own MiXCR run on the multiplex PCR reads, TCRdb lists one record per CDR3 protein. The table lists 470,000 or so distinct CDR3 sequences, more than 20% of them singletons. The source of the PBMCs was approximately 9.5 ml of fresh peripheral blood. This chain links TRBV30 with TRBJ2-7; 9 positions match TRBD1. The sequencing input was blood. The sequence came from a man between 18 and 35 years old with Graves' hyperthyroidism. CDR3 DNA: TGTGCCTGGAGTGTATATGGGACAGGGCACTACGAGCAGTGCTTC. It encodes CAWSVYGTGHYEQCF.